Described below is a single T cell receptor beta chain sequence and its context. This clone has only a few counts. Its cognate antigen has yet to be identified. It has no much larger one-base neighbor in the sample; base qualities were not kept. The sample carries other DNA sequences with the same CDR3. A single peripheral blood draw of around 100 mL on average was collected from each donor into heparinised tubes. Naive, central memory, regulatory and stem cell-like memory CD4+ T cells were sorted on a BD FACSAria II using a panel including CD45RO, CCR7, CD25, CD127, CD95 and CD27. A purity above 95% was achieved for all sorted populations. Right away, PBMCs were isolated by Lymphoprep density gradient centrifugation and were stained directly, with no culture step. To minimize batch effects, samples were stained and sorted in pairs, one healthy donor with one patient per experiment. The data were obtained in a study of beta chain features in type 1 diabetes (dated by TCRdb to the late 2010s). For the wider study: Patients and healthy donors did not differ in mean age, gender distribution, total cell number or subset yield. A total of 107,917,701 sorted cells were examined across all samples, and the number of cells per subset was strongly correlated with RNA yield. The study compared TCRB repertoires of sorted circulating CD4+ T cell subsets between recently diagnosed type 1 diabetes patients and matched healthy donors. Whereas all 30 or so donors provided naive and central memory subsets, regulatory and stem cell-like memory subsets were isolated from just 8 patients and roughly eight healthy donors.

The High Capacity cDNA Reverse Transcription Kit was used to reverse transcribe all of the isolated RNA, meaning that expressed TCRB transcripts were what got sequenced. Deep immunoSEQ sequencing was applied to naive, central memory and regulatory T cell samples, giving an average of around 3.4 million total reads per sample. Sorted cells were lysed in RLT buffer, and RNA was extracted using DNase-treated RNeasy Micro or Mini kits according to cell number. To prevent cross-contamination, each cell subset was processed individually, whereas patient and healthy donor samples were processed jointly. Using the immunoSEQ multiplex PCR, TCRB sequences were amplified from cDNA into 87-bp fragments spanning the CDR3 region. Sequencing of the amplicons was performed on the Illumina HiSeq platform. Regarding the original processing steps: Synthetic template baselines were used to correct PCR bias computationally, reads within Hamming distance 2 were collapsed, and singletons that could not be merged were discarded. Reads were aligned against IMGT to assign V, D and J genes, CDR3 length and insertions or deletions at six rearrangement sites. Within each subset, clonotype counts were normalized to sorted cell number, after which true diversity and Gini coefficients were computed with the tcR R package. The overlap coefficient, calculated on TCRB nucleotide sequences, was used to measure repertoire sharing. As a proxy for the pre-selection repertoire, out-of-frame TCRB sequences from naive cells were analyzed. In TCRdb, the immuneACCESS table is reduced to in-frame sequences with V and J assigned. These tables do not hold every clone; where another copy was compared, an unresolved V gene accounts for under half, and the others remain unexplained. That table furnishes V, J and clone size, whereas the DNA furnished D and trimming. In all, the sample holds some 900,000 clones, and roughly a sixth of those were seen once. The ten largest clones represent about 0.025% of the sample.

Per the germline V gene, SNHLY is the CDR1 and FYNNEI is the CDR2. Trimmed from V: 4 bases; trimmed from J: 2 bases; junction bases lacking a gene match: 4. There are 15 amino acids in the CDR3, from cysteine to phenylalanine inclusive. The kept DNA is CDR3 alone, 45 bases in frame from the first base. The investigation overall reported the following: Because small numbers of individuals were included in the HLA sub-analyses, any influence of HLA type on TCRB rearrangement was left unresolved. A moderate but significant shortening of TCRB CDR3 length was observed in type 1 diabetes patients in all four CD4+ subsets. At VDJ recombination sites, type 1 diabetes patients had fewer insertions and more deleted nucleotides, which implies abnormalities in thymic rearrangement. PCR might favor shorter templates, but patient and control samples were amplified and corrected together, so any skew would affect both groups equally. Because cDNA was sequenced instead of genomic DNA, activated cells with high expression could be over-represented, although the groups did not differ in activation or CD3 levels. Naive, central memory and regulatory TCRB repertoires appeared more similar among patients than among healthy donors.

This clonotype was obtained from a woman younger than 30 in good health. Sequencing used naive CD4+ T cells from blood. The sample's cell subset or site label, decoded: true naive CD4+ T cells. The rearrangement joined TRBV2 to TRBJ2-5, and TRBD2 aligns with 10 junction nucleotides. This receptor carries the CDR3 CASSGTSGRQETQYF. The DNA sequence follows: TGTGCCAGCAGTGGGACTAGCGGAAGACAAGAGACCCAGTACTTC.